This T cell receptor (beta chain) was documented in a study of beta chain features in type 1 diabetes. Study findings and constraints: Patients and controls would share equally any PCR tilt toward shorter templates. A closer apparent resemblance between naive, central memory and Treg TCRB repertoires was seen in patients than in healthy donors. When Type 1 diabetes patients were examined, their TCRB CDR3s proved moderately but significantly shorter in all four CD4+ subsets.

The sequenced template was cDNA made from the entire isolated RNA. Sequencing used immunoSEQ multiplex PCR; TCRdb keeps in-frame clones, though not all of them. The sample contains around 150,000 clones, roughly 7.2% of which appear only once. Concerning this clone: Its antigen is still unknown.

Sorting of CD4+ naive, central memory, regulatory and stem cell-like memory cells was performed via CD45RO/CCR7/CD25/CD127/CD95/CD27. The clonotype was recovered from a woman aged 25-40 years in good health. Input material: central memory CD4+ T cells from blood.

CDR3 region: CASSESSGTTYNEQFF. The CDR3 coding sequence is TGTGCCAGCAGTGAATCTAGCGGGACCACCTACAATGAGCAGTTCTTC. The V and J genes are TRBV25-1 and TRBJ2-1; 9 nucleotides align to TRBD2. The V gene's germline CDR1 is MGHDK and CDR2 SYGVNS. The J segment lost 2 bases and the V segment lost 1 base, leaving 3 bases of the junction unmatched. The CDR3 spans 16 residues.